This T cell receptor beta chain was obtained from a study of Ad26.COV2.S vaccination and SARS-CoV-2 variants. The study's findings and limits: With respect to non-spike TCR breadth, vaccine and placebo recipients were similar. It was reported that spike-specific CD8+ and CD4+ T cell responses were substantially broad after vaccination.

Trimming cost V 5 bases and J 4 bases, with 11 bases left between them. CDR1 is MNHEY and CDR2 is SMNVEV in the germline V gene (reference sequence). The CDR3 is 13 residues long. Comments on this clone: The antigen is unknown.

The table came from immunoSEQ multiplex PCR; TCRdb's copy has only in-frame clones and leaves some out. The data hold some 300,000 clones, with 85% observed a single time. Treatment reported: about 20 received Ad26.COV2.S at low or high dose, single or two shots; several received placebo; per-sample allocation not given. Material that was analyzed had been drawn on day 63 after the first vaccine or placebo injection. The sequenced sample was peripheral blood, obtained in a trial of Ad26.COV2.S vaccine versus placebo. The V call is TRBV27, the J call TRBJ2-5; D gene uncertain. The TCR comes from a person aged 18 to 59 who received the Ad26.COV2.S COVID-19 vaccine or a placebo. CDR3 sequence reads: CASSLVRRETQYF. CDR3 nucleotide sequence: TGTGCCAGCAGTCTTGTTAGGAGAGAGACCCAGTACTTC.